The present entry profiles one T cell receptor (beta chain) with its context. Its specificity is unknown. These data come from a study of shared clonotypes between healthy human individuals. Overall study findings and caveats: Naive subsets generally exceeded memory subsets in estimated richness.

Germline values: CDR1 MNHNS, CDR2 SASEGT. The V and J ends lost 6 bases and 6 bases respectively, with 5 bases between them. The CDR3 length is 10 residues. Repertoires were generated with immunoSEQ multiplex PCR, while TCRdb's copy carries only in-frame clones and drops some. The table has around 1.4 million clones, approximately 98.5% seen once. The sequence was collected from a man aged 25 to 40 in good health. The source material was naive CD4+ T cells sorted from blood. Subset in this sample: CD45RA+ positively selected. This sequence joins TRBV6-1 and TRBJ1-1; D remains unclear. Here the CDR3 reads CASSLAEAFF. As DNA, the CDR3 is TGTGCCAGCAGCCTAGCTGAAGCTTTCTTT.